A single T cell receptor (beta chain) is shown here with its context. Its specificity is unknown. The sample belongs to a study of cytomegalovirus exposure and HLA in healthy donors. Study-wide points: From TCR beta sequences, most subjects' HLA-A and HLA-B alleles were reportedly predicted accurately.

Healthy bone marrow donors formed the donor group. This CDR3 is 14 amino acids long. CDR1 and CDR2 from the germline V gene are SEHNR and FQNEAQ (reference sequence). V was trimmed by 3 bases and J by 4 bases, leaving 10 bases between them. In the PCR, 60 Vbeta and 13 Jbeta primers were used. TCRdb keeps only in-frame clones here, not all; method: immunoSEQ multiplex PCR. The sample has some 130,000 clones, around 79% seen once. The sequenced sample consisted of PBMCs. The V and J genes are TRBV7-9 and TRBJ1-5, with D perhaps TRBD1 (6 bases). This TCR was sampled from a middle-aged man in good health and CMV-seropositive. As DNA, the CDR3 is TGTGCCAGCAGCTTGGGGACATATAATCAGCCCCAGCATTTT. Amino acids: CASSLGTYNQPQHF.